A single sample is the source of the 27 T cell receptor beta chains below, sequenced in a study of control samples from healthy donors and cancer patients. The data were produced by immunoSEQ multiplex PCR, yet TCRdb's version contains in-frame clones alone and is incomplete. Of 90,000 to 130,000 clones listed, approximately 87% are singletons. Material: PBMCs. These TCRs come from a woman between 55 and 75 years old with lung cancer.

V is TRBV5-4 and J is TRBJ2-2; TRBD1 agrees at 9 bases. Trimming took 4 bases from V and 1 from J; bases not matched to a gene: 5. This CDR3 is 16 amino acids long. Germline V gene lookup returns CDR1 SGHNT and CDR2 YYREEE (reference sequence). The CDR3 DNA reads as TGTGCCAGCAGCCCCGGGACAGGGATGAACACCGGGGAGCTGTTTTTT. This encodes CASSPGTGMNTGELFF.

This clone was picked up one time. The chain carries TRBV9 and TRBJ1-6, with 9 bases identical to TRBD1. Trimming cost V 4 bases and J 7 bases; bases outside gene matches: 6. Germline-derived CDR1 and CDR2 are SGDLS and YYNGEE. This CDR3 region has 15 residues. Here the CDR3 DNA reads TGTGCCAGCAGCCGGGAAGGACAGGGGAATTCACCCCTCCACTTT. Amino acids: CASSREGQGNSPLHF.

The V gene is TRBV19, the J gene TRBJ2-3, with D maybe TRBD2 (7 bases). The germline gives CDR1 LNHDA, CDR2 SQIVND (reference sequence). Between the trimmed V and J ends, which lost 7 bases and 8 bases, there was a span of 22 bases. CDR3 length equals 15 residues. For the CDR3, the DNA is TGTGCCAGTACCCCCGTAGCCCAGGGGAGGGGTACGCAGTATTTT. Amino acids: CASTPVAQGRGTQYF.

V gene TRBV4-2 combines with J gene TRBJ1-2; D gene uncertain. Per the germline V gene, CDR1 is LGHNA and CDR2 is YNFKEQ. V lost 5 bases and J 0 bases, leaving 10 bases between the germline ends. This CDR3 is 14 amino acids long. Written as DNA, the CDR3 is TGTGCCAGCAGCTTTCCCGGGCCTAACTATGGCTACACCTTC. Protein sequence: CASSFPGPNYGYTF.

The chain combines TRBV7-2 with TRBJ1-1; D is unresolved. The CDR3 runs 14 residues. V lost 5 bases, J lost 1 base, and 11 bases lay in between. The germline CDR1 and CDR2 sequences are SGHTA and FQGNSA. The CDR3 nucleotides read TGTGCCAGCAGCCCGCTGTTGTGGAACACTGAAGCTTTCTTT. It encodes CASSPLLWNTEAFF.

The chain carries TRBV3-1 (or the pseudogene TRBV3-2) and TRBJ2-1; D remains ambiguous. Per the germline V gene, CDR1 is LGHDT and CDR2 is YNNKEL (reference sequence). V lost 1 base, J lost 7 bases, and 8 bases lay in between. The CDR3 covers 13 residues. CDR3 in amino acids: CASSQGNRNEQFF. CDR3 nucleotide sequence: TGTGCCAGCAGCCAAGGGAACCGGAATGAGCAGTTCTTC.

The rearrangement links TRBV5-4 to TRBJ1-1, with D unclear. The CDR3 length is 15 residues. V was shortened by 1 base and J by 5 bases, with 15 bases between the two germline ends. Germline V lookup: CDR1 SGHNT, CDR2 YYREEE (reference sequence). CDR3: CASSLNPKIRTEAFF. The CDR3 nucleotides are TGTGCCAGCAGCTTGAACCCCAAAATAAGGACTGAAGCTTTCTTT.

This rearrangement joins TRBV9 to TRBJ2-1; tentatively, D is TRBD1 or TRBD2 (6 bases each). Between the trimmed V and J ends, which lost 4 bases and 6 bases, there was a span of 17 bases. In germline, CDR1 is SGDLS, CDR2 YYNGEE. This CDR3 has 15 residues. CDR3 amino acids: CASSPTGGGRNEQFF. The DNA for the CDR3 is TGTGCCAGCAGCCCGACCGGGGGCGGCCGCAATGAGCAGTTCTTC.

The V call is TRBV7-2, the J call TRBJ1-2, with D hard to call. CDR1 is SGHTA, CDR2 FQGNSA, per germline. V lost 7 bases, J lost 0 bases, and 12 bases lay in between. This CDR3 region has 14 residues. The DNA for the CDR3 is TGTGCCAGCAATACAGCAAATTCTAACTATGGCTACACCTTC. It translates to CASNTANSNYGYTF.

The chain couples TRBV6-6 to TRBJ2-3; 9 bases fit TRBD2. From germline, CDR1 is MNHNY and CDR2 SVGAGI (reference sequence). V shed 5 bases, J shed 1 base, and the junction held 7 bases outside the gene matches. This CDR3 is built from 16 residues. CDR3 amino acids: CASSPTRLAGTDTQYF. The CDR3 nucleotides are TGTGCCAGCAGTCCCACTCGACTAGCGGGCACAGATACGCAGTATTTT.

The chain carries TRBV5-1 and TRBJ1-1; 7 bases are shared with TRBD1. V lost 5 bases and J lost 3; bases outside the gene matches: 7. This CDR3 is built from 14 residues. Germline V gene sequence: CDR1 SGHRS, CDR2 YFSETQ. The CDR3 spells CASREGAGDTEAFF. Written as DNA, the CDR3 is TGCGCCAGCAGGGAGGGGGCAGGGGACACTGAAGCTTTCTTT. Filled out from reference TRBV5-1 and TRBJ1-1, the complete variable domain reads KAGVTQTPRYLIKTRGQQVTLSCSPISGHRSVSWYQQTPGQGLQFLFEYFSETQRNKGNFPGRFSGRQFSNSRSEMNVSTLELGDSALYLCASREGAGDTEAFFGQGTRLTVV.

This clone appeared a single time. The chain joins TRBV7-2 to TRBJ1-4; D not resolved. The CDR3 extends over 16 amino acids. V gave up 5 bases and J gave up 0 bases, with 13 bases separating them. CDR1 SGHTA and CDR2 FQGNSA come from the germline V gene. The CDR3 DNA reads as TGTGCCAGCAGCGATAGGAGGCTCGCAACTAATGAAAAACTGTTTTTT. Encoded protein: CASSDRRLATNEKLFF. The whole variable domain, filled in from reference TRBV7-2 and TRBJ1-4, reads GAGVSQSPSNKVTEKGKDVELRCDPISGHTALYWYRQSLGQGLEFLIYFQGNSAPDKSGLPSDRFSAERTGGSVSTLTIQRTQQEDSAVYLCASSDRRLATNEKLFFGSGTQLSVL.

CDR3 in amino acids: CASSVGAETKSGTPRYGYTF. DNA for the CDR3: TGTGCCAGCAGCGTCGGGGCGGAGACAAAAAGTGGGACACCTAGATATGGCTACACCTTC. The chain links TRBV9 to TRBJ1-2; possibly TRBD1 for D (6 bases). CDR1 and CDR2 from the germline V gene are SGDLS and YYNGEE. V was trimmed by 2 bases and J by 5 bases, leaving 31 bases between them. The CDR3 has 20 residues.

The chain carries TRBV6-5 and TRBJ2-1; 13 bases are a match to TRBD2. The CDR3 runs to 15 residues. Germline loops: CDR1 MNHEY, CDR2 SVGAGI. Losses at the gene ends were 6 bases for V and 8 bases for J; bases not matched to a gene: 7. The chain's CDR3 is CASRPGLAGVDEQFF. The DNA for the CDR3 is TGTGCCAGCAGACCCGGACTAGCGGGAGTCGATGAGCAGTTCTTC.

The chain combines TRBV29-1 with TRBJ2-7; the D is unclear. V lost 1 base and J lost 4, with 17 bases in between. The CDR3 has 15 amino acids. Germline-derived CDR1 and CDR2 are SQVTM and ANQGSEA. Here the CDR3 reads CSVEGGPPLGYEQYF. The CDR3 DNA is TGCAGCGTTGAAGGTGGACCTCCTCTTGGATACGAGCAGTACTTC.

The J gene is TRBJ2-3, the V gene TRBV6-2 or TRBV6-3; D is undetermined. The germline V gene has CDR1 MNHEY and CDR2 SVGEGT. The CDR3 has 11 amino acids. The V gene lost 5 bases and the J gene lost 7 bases, with 7 bases spanning the gap. The CDR3 DNA sequence: TGTGCCAGCAGTCAATCCAATACGCAGTATTTT. Its translation is CASSQSNTQYF.

This clone turned up a few times. The V call is TRBV6-2 or TRBV6-3, the J call TRBJ1-5; 10 bases are a match to TRBD1. CDR1 is MNHEY, CDR2 SVGEGT, per germline. CDR3 size: 16 residues. J lost 5 bases, V lost 6 bases, and 10 bases had no gene match. CDR3 bases: TGTGCCAGCAGCCTGTCAACCGGGACAGGGGATCAGCCCCAGCATTTT. It yields the protein CASSLSTGTGDQPQHF.

J is TRBJ2-3 and V is TRBV5-1, with 7 nucleotides matching TRBD1. Trimming removed 0 bases from V and 0 bases from J; junction bases left unmatched: 1. CDR3 length: 15 residues. Germline CDR1 reads SGHRS; CDR2 reads YFSETQ. The CDR3 is CASSLGGQSTDTQYF. The CDR3 coding sequence is TGCGCCAGCAGCTTGGGGGGACAGAGCACAGATACGCAGTATTTT.

The rearrangement joins TRBV6-5 to TRBJ1-2; D not certain. V was cut by 4 bases and J by 8 bases, with 8 bases left in between. This CDR3 comprises 11 residues. Germline V gives CDR1 MNHEY, CDR2 SVGAGI. The CDR3 loop reads CASSSNNGYTF. CDR3 in DNA: TGTGCCAGCAGTTCCAATAACGGCTACACCTTC.

The chain uses TRBV4-2 and TRBJ2-5; TRBD2 aligns across 10 bases. Trimming took 1 base from V and 7 from J; bases not matched to a gene: 9. CDR3 length: 16 amino acids. Germline V lookup: CDR1 LGHNA, CDR2 YNFKEQ. In DNA form, the CDR3 reads TGTGCCAGCAGCCAAGCTACCGGGACTAGCGCCGGGACCCAGTACTTC. This sequence encodes CASSQATGTSAGTQYF.

The J gene is TRBJ2-5, the V gene TRBV5-4; D may be TRBD2 (5 bases). CDR3 size: 15 residues. The germline V gene encodes CDR1 SGHNT and CDR2 YYREEE (reference sequence). V was clipped by 2 bases and J by 5 bases, with 16 bases between them. CDR3 amino acids: CASSFQTGSRETQYF. In nucleotides, the CDR3 is TGTGCCAGCAGCTTTCAGACGGGGTCTCGGGAGACCCAGTACTTC.

This chain connects TRBV5-4 to TRBJ1-1, with D tentatively TRBD1 (6 bases). Germline CDR1 reads SGHNT; CDR2 reads YYREEE (reference sequence). V lost 7 bases to trimming and J lost 0 bases, with 10 bases between them. The CDR3 has 13 amino acids. The chain's CDR3 is CASYRDMNTEAFF. The CDR3 DNA is TGTGCCAGCTACAGGGACATGAACACTGAAGCTTTCTTT.

The chain carries TRBV4-1 and TRBJ1-1; D is undetermined. The V end lost 0 bases, the J end lost 0 bases, and 14 bases lay between the germline ends. Germline V lookup: CDR1 MGHRA, CDR2 YSYEKL. The CDR3 is 17 amino acids. CDR3 in amino acids: CASSQERARQLNTEAFF. The CDR3 DNA reads TGCGCCAGCAGCCAAGAAAGGGCGCGGCAGTTGAACACTGAAGCTTTCTTT.

The CDR3 bases are TGTGCCACCAGTGAGGGGGCTCAAGAGACCCAGTACTTC. This gives the protein CATSEGAQETQYF. The J gene is TRBJ2-5, the V gene TRBV24-1, with D possibly matching TRBD1 (6 bases). Trimming took off 4 bases at V and 2 bases at J, with 7 bases between the two ends. The germline CDR1 and CDR2 sequences are KGHDR and SFDVKD. This CDR3 comprises 13 residues.

J is TRBJ2-3 and V is TRBV7-9; 9 bases agree with TRBD2. The CDR3 loop spans 13 amino acids. Per germline, CDR1 SEHNR and CDR2 FQNEAQ (reference sequence). The V and J ends lost 2 bases and 9 bases, in that order; junction bases with no gene match: 3. The DNA for the CDR3 is TGTGCCAGCAGCTTACCCGGACTAGCGACGCAGTATTTT. It codes for CASSLPGLATQYF.

The chain joins TRBV7-9 to TRBJ2-1, with 8 nucleotides matching TRBD1. The CDR3 covers 17 residues. Germline V gene sequence: CDR1 SEHNR, CDR2 FQNEAQ (reference sequence). J was trimmed by 5 bases and V by 1 base; bases with no gene match: 10. The CDR3 DNA sequence: TGTGCCAGCAGCTTAGACTTGCATCCAGGGGGCCACAATGAGCAGTTCTTC. Translation gives CASSLDLHPGGHNEQFF. The full variable domain, with the rest looked up from reference TRBV7-9 and TRBJ2-1, is DTGVSQNPRHKITKRGQNVTFRCDPISEHNRLYWYRQTLGQGPEFLTYFQNEAQLEKSRLLSDRFSAERPKGSFSTLEIQRTEQGDSAMYLCASSLDLHPGGHNEQFFGPGTRLTVL.

V and J are TRBV30 and TRBJ1-2; unclear D gene. Germline V gene data show CDR1 as GTSNPN and CDR2 as SVGIG (reference sequence). The CDR3 loop spans 17 amino acids. Trimming removed 6 bases from V and 4 bases from J, with 27 bases in between. The CDR3 is CACLGRRHLGNLYGYTF. CDR3 bases: TGTGCCTGCTTGGGCCGGAGACACCTAGGGAATCTCTATGGCTACACCTTC.